Listed below are T cell receptor beta chains from one sample, sequenced in a study of blood T cell repertoires in COVID-19. Some clones are missing from TCRdb's copy, which holds only in-frame ones; the method was immunoSEQ multiplex PCR. The sample has tens of thousands of clones, approximately 80% seen once; the top ten hold about 45%. Input material: peripheral blood. These receptors were obtained from a man older than 75 with acute or convalescent COVID-19. CDR3s leave out the opening cysteine and the closing phenylalanine or tryptophan.

J,V,CDR3
TRBJ2-3,TRBV14,ASSLQLGLGGADTQY
TRBJ2-3,TRBV6-1,ASSERQSTDTQY
TRBJ2-7,TRBV4-1,ASSQDRPGRGEQY
TRBJ2-2,TRBV7-6,ASSSRGREAYFAGELF
TRBJ2-1,TRBV7-9,ASSPRAGMNEQF
TRBJ2-4,TRBV2,ASSEEAGDLINIQY
TRBJ2-3,TRBV18,ASSRQGDLTDTQY
TRBJ2-5,TRBV2,ASSDDRVSQETQY
TRBJ2-1,TRBV2,ASSALTERAEQF
TRBJ2-2,TRBV7-3,ASSLDLNTGELF